Each of the 17 T cell receptor beta chains below was sequenced from the same sample in a study of T cell repertoires in cytomegalovirus infection (dated by TCRdb to the late 2010s). The instrument was an Illumina HiSeq 1500. TCRdb's own reprocessing of the public reads used fastp at Q25 and MiXCR and kept productive beta chains. Rows matching on CDR3 protein sequence are summarized as one entry with the most common DNA and genes. For this sample there are 200,000 to 300,000 distinct CDR3 sequences; 8% to 9.5% appear just once. Clones ranked in the top ten supply approximately 15% of the sample. The sample taken for sequencing was PBMCs. Receptor source: a human donor in good health (CMV status not recorded). Some clones in this sample may be carry-over from other donors' samples.

V gene TRBV20-1 combines with J gene TRBJ1-5; D is perhaps TRBD1 (5 bases). V dropped 6 bases and J dropped 0 bases, with 9 bases sitting between them. There are 13 residues in the CDR3. Germline CDR1 and CDR2: DFQATT and SNEGSKA (reference sequence). CDR3 region: CSAGRVSNQPQHF. CDR3 sequence (DNA): TGCAGTGCGGGGCGGGTTAGCAATCAGCCCCAGCATTTT.

V and J are TRBV15 and TRBJ1-5, with D unclear. Trimming left V 1 base short and J 9 bases short, with 13 bases between. This CDR3 is built from 14 residues. Germline values: CDR1 LNHNV, CDR2 YYDKDF (reference sequence). CDR3 residues: CATSRGGVGRPQHF. CDR3 DNA: TGTGCCACCAGCAGAGGGGGAGTAGGACGGCCCCAGCATTTT.

The sample holds many counts of this clonotype. This chain connects TRBV7-2 to TRBJ2-1, with a weak D call TRBD2 (6 bases). The CDR3 covers 12 residues. In germline, CDR1 is SGHTA, CDR2 FQGNSA. V was pared by 3 bases and J by 10 bases, with 10 bases between. The CDR3 loop is CASSFSGTEQFF. The CDR3 region has the DNA TGTGCCAGCAGCTTTAGCGGAACGGAGCAGTTCTTC.

The table lists this clonotype with a few counts. This sequence joins TRBV7-2 and TRBJ2-7, with a possible D match to TRBD2 (5 bases). Germline V gene data show CDR1 as SGHTA and CDR2 as FQGNSA. Trimming left V 2 bases short and J 7 bases short, with 15 bases between. CDR3 size: 14 residues. Written as DNA, the CDR3 is TGTGCCAGCAGCTTAAAAGGATTAGAGCGGGAGCAGTACTTC. Translated, it gives CASSLKGLEREQYF.

The CDR3 DNA reads as TGTGCCATCAGTGAGTCTAGGGGGCGAGGTGTGAACACTGAAGCTTTCTTT. Encoded protein: CAISESRGRGVNTEAFF. The rearrangement joins TRBV10-3 to TRBJ1-1; 7 bases agree with TRBD1. The germline gives CDR1 ENHRY, CDR2 SYGVKD. The J segment lost 0 bases and the V segment lost 0 bases, leaving 7 bases of the junction unmatched. The CDR3 runs 17 residues.

This clonotype was recorded at least ten times. The gene calls are TRBV7-2 and TRBJ2-2; no definite D call. Trimming pared 6 bases from V and 2 bases from J, leaving 10 bases between. Germline V CDR1 and CDR2: SGHTA, FQGNSA. The CDR3 is 14 residues long. Here the CDR3 reads CASRAAQNTGELFF. In DNA, the CDR3 is TGTGCCAGCAGGGCAGCCCAAAACACCGGGGAGCTGTTTTTT.

This clonotype was seen ten or more times. The chain recombines TRBV7-9 with TRBJ2-5; TRBD2 aligns across 11 bases. With 5 bases clipped from V and 4 bases from J, the junction kept 6 bases outside the gene matches. Germline V gene data show CDR1 as SEHNR and CDR2 as FQNEAQ (reference sequence). CDR3 length: 15 amino acids. CDR3 nucleotide sequence: TGTGCCAGCAGCCCCCTAGCGGGGGGCCCAGAGACCCAGTACTTC. This codes for CASSPLAGGPETQYF.

This clonotype has at least ten counts. This chain uses TRBV6-1 with TRBJ2-2; a weak D match, TRBD1 (5 bases). Trimming took 3 bases from V and 8 from J, leaving 10 bases between them. Germline values: CDR1 MNHNS, CDR2 SASEGT. This CDR3 contains 13 residues. CDR3 amino acids: CASSEQGRGELFF. CDR3 in DNA: TGTGCCAGCAGTGAGCAGGGAAGAGGGGAGCTGTTTTTT.

This clonotype was recorded at least ten times. The chain links TRBV7-2 to TRBJ1-5; 7 nucleotides match TRBD1. The CDR3 is made up of 15 amino acids. Germline loops: CDR1 SGHTA, CDR2 FQGNSA. The V gene end was trimmed by 5 bases and the J gene end by 3 bases; junction bases not matched to a gene: 7. This CDR3 reads CASSPGTATNQPQHF. In DNA form, the CDR3 reads TGTGCCAGCAGCCCAGGGACAGCGACCAATCAGCCCCAGCATTTT.

The V call is TRBV7-3, the J call TRBJ2-1; maybe TRBD2 (5 bases). V lost 1 base, J lost 11 bases, and 15 bases lay in between. Germline values: CDR1 SGHTA, CDR2 FQGTGA. This CDR3 is built from 14 residues. CDR3 coding DNA: TGTGCCAGCAGCTTAAGCGAGTCTACTAGACAGCAGTTCTTC. This codes for CASSLSESTRQQFF.

The V and J genes are TRBV10-2 and TRBJ2-6, with D possibly being TRBD1 or TRBD2 (6 bases each). Per germline, CDR1 WSHSY and CDR2 SAAADI. Trimming stripped 6 bases from V and 2 bases from J, with 11 bases between. This CDR3 spans 15 amino acids. CDR3 sequence: CASRLGGPGANVLTF. As DNA, the CDR3 is TGCGCCAGCAGGTTGGGGGGCCCTGGGGCCAACGTCCTGACTTTC.

The chain couples TRBV12-3 or TRBV12-4 to TRBJ1-3; D not resolved. The CDR3 has 12 residues. Between the trimmed V and J ends, which lost 2 bases and 8 bases, there was a span of 7 bases. In nucleotides, the CDR3 is TGTGCCAGCAGTTTAAATCGCGACACCATATATTTT. Translation: CASSLNRDTIYF.

V and J are TRBV18 and TRBJ2-7; TRBD1 might be the D (5 bases). Trimming took off 1 base at V and 7 bases at J, with 11 bases between the two ends. CDR1 and CDR2 (germline): KGHSH, LQKENI. This CDR3 is built from 13 residues. CDR3: CASSPLRQGEQYF. The CDR3 DNA sequence: TGTGCCAGCTCACCACTTAGGCAGGGAGAGCAGTACTTC.

This clonotype was detected only a few times. This CDR3 is CASSEGFPYEQYF. In DNA, the CDR3 is TGTGCCAGTAGCGAGGGGTTCCCCTACGAGCAGTACTTC. This sequence joins TRBV19 and TRBJ2-7; possibly TRBD1 or TRBD2 for D (5 bases each). The V gene's germline CDR1 is LNHDA and CDR2 SQIVND (reference sequence). V was cut by 6 bases and J by 2 bases, with 11 bases left in between. This CDR3 has 13 amino acids. The whole variable domain, filled in from reference TRBV19 and TRBJ2-7, reads DGGITQSPKYLFRKEGQNVTLSCEQNLNHDAMYWYRQDPGQGLRLIYYSQIVNDFQKGDIAEGYSVSREKKESFPLTVTSAQKNPTAFYLCASSEGFPYEQYFGPGTRLTVT.

The sample holds a few counts of this clonotype. The gene calls are TRBV18 and TRBJ1-2, with D possibly matching TRBD1 (6 bases). V lost 3 bases to trimming and J lost 6 bases, with 17 bases between them. The CDR3 loop spans 15 amino acids. Germline CDR1 is KGHSH and CDR2 is LQKENI. The CDR3 here is CASSPIQHRADGYTF. In nucleotides, the CDR3 is TGTGCCAGCTCACCGATACAACACAGGGCAGATGGCTACACCTTC.

In its sample, this clonotype was seen many times. The rearrangement uses TRBV7-8 and TRBJ2-7, with D perhaps matching TRBD1 (6 bases). Looked up from germline, CDR1 is SGHVS and CDR2 is FQNEAQ. The CDR3 has 16 residues. V was cut by 4 bases and J by 1 base, with 17 bases left in between. Here the CDR3 reads CASSWALEDRSYEQYF. DNA of the CDR3: TGTGCCAGCAGCTGGGCCCTGGAGGACAGATCCTACGAGCAGTACTTC.

This clonotype came up many times. The V gene is TRBV7-2, the J gene TRBJ2-7, with 9 bases lining up with TRBD1. Germline CDR1 and CDR2: SGHTA and FQGNSA. The CDR3 spans 14 residues. The ends lost 5 bases at V and 7 bases at J; junction bases unmatched: 9. CDR3 sequence: CASSPGTGRLEQYF. Written as DNA, the CDR3 is TGTGCCAGCAGCCCCGGGACAGGGCGATTAGAGCAGTACTTC. The full variable domain, its missing parts supplied by reference TRBV7-2 and TRBJ2-7, is GAGVSQSPSNKVTEKGKDVELRCDPISGHTALYWYRQSLGQGLEFLIYFQGNSAPDKSGLPSDRFSAERTGGSVSTLTIQRTQQEDSAVYLCASSPGTGRLEQYFGPGTRLTVT.